Below are 3 T cell receptor beta chains sequenced from a single sample in a study of identical twins. TCRdb fed the 5' RACE reads into MiXCR, producing one record per CDR3 protein. The sample has approximately 470,000 distinct CDR3 sequences; 14% are singletons. The data also belong to a second study, concerning yellow fever vaccine responses in identical twins.

The specimen was CD4+ T cells sorted from blood. The receptors here all came from a young woman in good health.

There are many counts of this clonotype. The chain couples TRBV5-4 to TRBJ2-1, with TRBD2 identical over 10 bases. V was clipped by 1 base and J by 0 bases; unmatched bases: 13. Germline V lookup: CDR1 SGHNT, CDR2 YYREEE (reference sequence). CDR3 length: 20 amino acids. CDR3: CASSLTGLAGVTSSYNEQFF. DNA of the CDR3: TGTGCCAGCAGCTTGACTGGGCTAGCGGGAGTAACGAGCTCCTACAATGAGCAGTTCTTC.

Turning to this clonotype: One end of the junction fails to match germline, which may point to a read error. The chain links TRBV20-1 to TRBJ2-1, with 8 bases lining up with TRBD2. The V gene's germline CDR1 is DFQATT and CDR2 SNEGSKA (reference sequence). The CDR3 runs 15 residues. The CDR3 is CCARGRGGLYNEQFF. The CDR3 nucleotides are TGCTGTGCTAGAGGCCGGGGGGGCCTCTACAATGAGCAGTTCTTC.

The chain recombines TRBV5-1 with TRBJ2-1, with D hard to call. With 6 bases removed from V and 7 bases from J, the gap between germline ends came to 11 bases. Germline V gene sequence: CDR1 SGHRS, CDR2 YFSETQ. CDR3 length: 12 residues. CDR3 region: CASNSGGNEQFF. Here the CDR3 DNA reads TGCGCCAGCAACTCAGGTGGGAATGAGCAGTTCTTC.